A selection of T cell receptor beta chains follows, all from one sample in a study of shared clonotypes between healthy human individuals. Data came from immunoSEQ multiplex PCR; TCRdb stores just in-frame clones and leaves some out. The sample includes about 730,000 clones, over 60% of them seen just once. The sample taken for sequencing was memory CD4+ T cells sorted from blood. The receptor source for this set is a woman aged 25 to 39 in good health. Both conserved end residues are part of each CDR3. The D gene is left open where the match is weak. Size is omitted from some rows. Given values are once, few, many or a class for expanded clones.

TRBV4-2	few	TRBJ1-2	-	TGTGCCAGCAGCTTCTACGAAAACTATGGCTACACCTTC	CASSFYENYGYTF
TRBV5-1	-	TRBJ1-2	TRBD1	TGTGCCAGCAGGCGACAGGGCAGCTATGGCTACACCTTC	CASRRQGSYGYTF
TRBV21-1	few	TRBJ2-1	-	TGTGCCAGCAGCAAAGAGGATTTCTCGGCGGACTCCAATGAGCAGTTCTTC	CASSKEDFSADSNEQFF
TRBV6-5	-	TRBJ1-1	-	TGTGCCAGCAGGCGATTAGGATCGAACACTGAAGCTTTCTTT	CASRRLGSNTEAFF
TRBV28	-	TRBJ2-5	TRBD2	TGTGCCAGCAGTTTGTTTACTAGCGGGGCTCGGGAGACCCAGTACTTC	CASSLFTSGARETQYF
TRBV28	once	TRBJ1-2	-	TGTGCCAGCAGACCCGAAGACAACTATGGCTACACCTTC	CASRPEDNYGYTF
TRBV27	-	TRBJ2-3	-	TGTGCCAGCAGTTCCTCCCGGGGAAGCACAGATACGCAGTATTTT	CASSSSRGSTDTQYF
TRBV5-1	once	TRBJ2-3	-	TGCGCCAGCAGACAGACAAGCACAGATACGCAGTATTTT	CASRQTSTDTQYF
TRBV6-1	-	TRBJ2-2	-	TGTGCCAGCAGTCCGCGACAGGGAGGAACCGGGGAGCTGTTTTTT	CASSPRQGGTGELFF
TRBV5-1	-	TRBJ2-2	-	TGCGCCAGCACTTCAGGGACTTCGAACACCGGGGAGCTGTTTTTT	CASTSGTSNTGELFF
TRBV5-1	-	TRBJ2-5	TRBD2	TGCGCCAGCAGCGCCACTAGCGGGAGGCGGGAGACCCAGTACTTC	CASSATSGRRETQYF
TRBV15	-	TRBJ2-2	TRBD1	TGTGCCACCAGCGCGGACAGGGGCCGGGAGCTGTTTTTT	CATSADRGRELFF
TRBV19	-	TRBJ2-7	TRBD2	TGTGCCAGTAGTTCCCGCGGACTAGCGGGAGATTTCTACGAGCAGTACTTC	CASSSRGLAGDFYEQYF
TRBV4-2	-	TRBJ2-7	-	TGTGCCAGCAGCCCTCGTGAGGGCTCCTACGAGCAGTACTTC	CASSPREGSYEQYF
TRBV6-1	-	TRBJ1-1	-	TGTGCCAGCAGTCCGGACAGATTCATGAACACTGAAGCTTTCTTT	CASSPDRFMNTEAFF
TRBV15	once	TRBJ2-2	TRBD1	TGTGCCACCAGCAGAGATCGCGGGACAGGCTACACCGGGGAGCTGTTTTTT	CATSRDRGTGYTGELFF
TRBV28	-	TRBJ2-1	TRBD2	TGTGCCAGCGAGCGGGGGGGCTCCTACAATGAGCAGTTCTTC	CASERGGSYNEQFF
TRBV2	-	TRBJ2-3	TRBD2	TGTGCCAGCGCCTCTAGCGGGAGCCCAGATACGCAGTATTTT	CASASSGSPDTQYF
TRBV19	-	TRBJ1-3	TRBD1	TGTGCCAGTAGCCGGGACAGCTCTGGAAACACCATATATTTT	CASSRDSSGNTIYF
TRBV27	few	TRBJ2-3	-	TGTGCCAGCAGTTTAGGGCGCGTATCAGATACGCAGTATTTT	CASSLGRVSDTQYF
TRBV7-7	few	TRBJ2-5	-	TGTGCCAGCAGCCCGATTACACATGGGGAGACCCAGTACTTC	CASSPITHGETQYF
TRBV30	-	TRBJ2-7	TRBD1	TGTGCCTGGAGGGTGACAGGGGTGGACGAGCAGTACTTC	CAWRVTGVDEQYF
TRBV28	-	TRBJ2-2	-	TGTGCCAGCGGATCAACCGGGGAGCTGTTTTTT	CASGSTGELFF
TRBV28	-	TRBJ2-7	TRBD2	TGTGCCAGCAGCAATCCGGGGGGGAACGTTTACGAGCAGTACTTC	CASSNPGGNVYEQYF
TRBV4-1	-	TRBJ2-1	-	TGCGCCAGCAGCCAAGGGTACTGGGAGGAGCAGTTCTTC	CASSQGYWEEQFF
TRBV18	-	TRBJ2-7	TRBD2	TGTGCCAGCTCACCACCGGGACTAGCGGGGGAGCAGTACTTC	CASSPPGLAGEQYF
TRBV5-1	-	TRBJ2-1	-	TGCGCCAGCAGCCCGGGTAACAACAATGAGCAGTTCTTC	CASSPGNNNEQFF
TRBV2	-	TRBJ2-7	TRBD2	TGTGCCAGCAGTGGGGCGGGACTAGCGCTATCCTACGAGCAGTACTTC	CASSGAGLALSYEQYF
TRBV9	-	TRBJ1-5	TRBD1	TGTGCCAGCAGCGGACAGGGAAGCAATCAGCCCCAGCATTTT	CASSGQGSNQPQHF
TRBV28	-	TRBJ1-1	-	TGTGCCAGCAGTTTACGGCAGGGTGGTATTGAAGCTTTCTTT	CASSLRQGGIEAFF
TRBV7-2	-	TRBJ1-5	-	TGTGCCAGCAGCTTAGTAGGAGGTCAGCCCCAGCATTTT	CASSLVGGQPQHF
TRBV4-1	-	TRBJ2-2	-	TGCGCCAGCAGCCAACCTGGACTTAACACCGGGGAGCTGTTTTTT	CASSQPGLNTGELFF
TRBV2	-	TRBJ2-6	TRBD2	TGTGCCAGCAGTGAAACTAGCGGGAGCTCTGGGGCCAACGTCCTGACTTTC	CASSETSGSSGANVLTF
TRBV28	-	TRBJ1-5	TRBD1	TGTGCCAGCAGTTTATCGACAGGGGGGTTTTACGGACAGCCCCAGCATTTT	CASSLSTGGFYGQPQHF
TRBV5-1	-	TRBJ2-1	-	TGCGCCAGCAGCATATCTAGTCTGGGTTACAATGAGCAGTTCTTC	CASSISSLGYNEQFF
TRBV18	-	TRBJ2-7	-	TGTGCCAGCTCAAACCGGGACGGGAAACCTCTGTACTTC	CASSNRDGKPLYF
TRBV12-5	-	TRBJ2-1	-	TGTGCTAGTGGTCCGGGACTTCTCAATGAGCAGTTCTTC	CASGPGLLNEQFF
TRBV7-6	-	TRBJ2-1	TRBD2	TGTGCCAGCAGCTTGGCGGGAGGGCTGGAGCAGTTCTTC	CASSLAGGLEQFF
TRBV19	-	TRBJ2-1	TRBD1	TGTGCCAGTAGTACCCGACAGGGACCAAGAAGGGGTGAGCAGTTCTTC	CASSTRQGPRRGEQFF
TRBV4-1	-	TRBJ2-1	-	TGCGCCAGCAGCCATTCTGCGAGACTGGGCTCCCATGAGCAGTTCTTC	CASSHSARLGSHEQFF
TRBV30	-	TRBJ1-1	-	TGTGCCTGGAGTCCAACCGAGTACCCTGAAGCTTTCTTT	CAWSPTEYPEAFF
TRBV28	once	TRBJ2-5	-	TGTGCCAGCAGTTCCAGTTCCCGACGTATCGCGGGGAAGGAGACCCAGTACTTC	CASSSSSRRIAGKETQYF
TRBV28	-	TRBJ1-2	TRBD1	TGTGCCAGCAGCCTTCCCCAGGGGGGTAACTATGGCTACACCTTC	CASSLPQGGNYGYTF
TRBV18	-	TRBJ2-3	TRBD2	TGTGCCAGCTCACCTGGGACTAGCGGGAGTGGAGATACGCAGTATTTT	CASSPGTSGSGDTQYF
TRBV19	-	TRBJ2-7	TRBD1	TGTGCCACGTCGGGACAGGGGTTCGAGCAGTACTTC	CATSGQGFEQYF
TRBV28	-	TRBJ1-2	-	TGTGCCAGCACCGCAGGGCTCTATGGCTACACCTTC	CASTAGLYGYTF
TRBV19	-	TRBJ2-7	TRBD2	TGTGCCAGTAGTCGGCTAGCGGGAAGCCTCGAGCAGTACTTC	CASSRLAGSLEQYF
TRBV7-2	few	TRBJ2-1	TRBD2	TGTGCCAGCAGCACCCGGACTAGCGGGAAGTATGAGCAGTTCTTC	CASSTRTSGKYEQFF
TRBV5-6	-	TRBJ2-5	-	TGTGCCAGCAGCCCGGTGTCGGACATTGGAGAGACCCAGTACTTC	CASSPVSDIGETQYF
TRBV5-1	-	TRBJ2-1	TRBD2	TGCGCCAGCAGCCTGGGAGCGGGAGGGATCAACAATGAGCAGTTCTTC	CASSLGAGGINNEQFF
TRBV5-4	-	TRBJ1-4	-	TGTGCCAGCAGCTTTATGGGGGCCAGTAATGAAAAACTGTTTTTT	CASSFMGASNEKLFF
TRBV6-1	-	TRBJ2-3	TRBD2	TGTGCCAGCAGTGAAGCGATAGCGGGAGGGGGAGATACGCAGTATTTT	CASSEAIAGGGDTQYF
TRBV2	-	TRBJ1-2	-	TGTGCCAGCAGGAACGTTGGCAGCAGCCACTATGGCTACACCTTC	CASRNVGSSHYGYTF